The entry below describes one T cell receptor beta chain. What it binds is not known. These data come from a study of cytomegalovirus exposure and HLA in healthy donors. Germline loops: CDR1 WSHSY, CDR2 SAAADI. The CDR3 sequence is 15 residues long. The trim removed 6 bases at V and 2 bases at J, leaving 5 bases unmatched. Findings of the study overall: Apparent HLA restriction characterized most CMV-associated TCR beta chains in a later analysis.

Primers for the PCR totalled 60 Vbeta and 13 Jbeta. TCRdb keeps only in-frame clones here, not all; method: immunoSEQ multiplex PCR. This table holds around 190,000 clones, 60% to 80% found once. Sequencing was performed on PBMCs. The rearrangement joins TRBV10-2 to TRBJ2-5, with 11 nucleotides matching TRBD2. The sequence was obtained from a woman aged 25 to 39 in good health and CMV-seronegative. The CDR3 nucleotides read TGCGCCAGCAGAAAGGCTAGCGGGAGGCAAGAGACCCAGTACTTC. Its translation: CASRKASGRQETQYF.